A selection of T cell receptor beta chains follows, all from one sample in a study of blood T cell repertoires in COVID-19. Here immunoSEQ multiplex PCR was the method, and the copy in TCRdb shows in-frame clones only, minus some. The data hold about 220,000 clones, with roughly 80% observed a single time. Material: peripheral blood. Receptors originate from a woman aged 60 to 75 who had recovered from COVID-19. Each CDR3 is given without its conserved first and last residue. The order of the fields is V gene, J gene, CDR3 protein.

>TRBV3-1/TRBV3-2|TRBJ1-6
ASSRAGGRDSPLH
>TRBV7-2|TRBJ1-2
ASSPGDSFYGYT
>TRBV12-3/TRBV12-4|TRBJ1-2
ASLKPGYGYT
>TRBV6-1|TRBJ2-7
ASSGGDKGVKAYEQY
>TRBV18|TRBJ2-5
ASRPPSGGETQY
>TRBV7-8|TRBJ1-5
ASSVQGYGQPQH
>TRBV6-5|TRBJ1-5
ASTRGAGWPQH
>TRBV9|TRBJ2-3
ASSGTSGTDTQY
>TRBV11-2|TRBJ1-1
ASSLRVEERDTEAF
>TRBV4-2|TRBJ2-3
ASSQEFLYGDTQY
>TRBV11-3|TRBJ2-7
ASSLFGGEQY
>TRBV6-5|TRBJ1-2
ASSYSRRGGYGYT
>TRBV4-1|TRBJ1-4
ASSQPGQANEKLF
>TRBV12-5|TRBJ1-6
ASGLVRGGVDSPLH
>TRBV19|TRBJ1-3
ASSITGRLPGNTIY
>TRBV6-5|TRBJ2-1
ASSPQGTSGNEQF
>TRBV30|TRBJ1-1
AWRLGQGVPLEAF
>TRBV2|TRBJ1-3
ASSENRETY
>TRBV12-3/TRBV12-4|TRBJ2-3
ASSLASGDTQY
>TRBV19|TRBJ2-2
ASSPPGQGYTGELF
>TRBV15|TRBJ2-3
ATSRDPGGGHTDTQY
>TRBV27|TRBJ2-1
ASSLSSSSEQF
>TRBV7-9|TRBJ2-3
ASRRLTSTDTQY
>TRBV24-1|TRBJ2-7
ATSGPPSYEQY
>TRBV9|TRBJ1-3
ASSAGGSGLENTIY
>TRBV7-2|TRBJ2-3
ASSPGQGRTDTQY
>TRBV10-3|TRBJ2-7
AISESTSELVFYEQY
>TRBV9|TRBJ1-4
ASSEGQNNEKLF
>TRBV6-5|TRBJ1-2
ASALLSYGYT
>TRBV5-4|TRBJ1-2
ASSIPGTDGYT
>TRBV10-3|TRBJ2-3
AVGLAGPDTQY
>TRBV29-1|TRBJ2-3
SGKGLAIPDTQY
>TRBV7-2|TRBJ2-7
ASSLGGRGGEQY
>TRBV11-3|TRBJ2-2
ASSSPDGGETGELF
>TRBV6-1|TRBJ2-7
ASSEGLNEQY
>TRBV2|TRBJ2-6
AGDRVGSGANVLT
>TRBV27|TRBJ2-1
ASSYGSSNNEQF
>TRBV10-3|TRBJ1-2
AYTTSQDYGYT
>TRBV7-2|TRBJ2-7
ASSFGGGLAAAYEQY
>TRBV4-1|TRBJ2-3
ASSQEASGGSTDTQY
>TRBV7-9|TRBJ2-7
ASSVVRAEQY
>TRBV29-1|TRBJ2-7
SVGAASYEQY
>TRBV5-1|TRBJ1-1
ASSLVVKGDTEAF
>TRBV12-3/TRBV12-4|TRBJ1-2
ASSLGQHGYT